Presented here are 10 T cell receptor beta chains from one specimen sequenced in a study of cytomegalovirus exposure and HLA in healthy donors. PCR amplification relied on 60 Vbeta primers (plus 13 Jbeta primers). Method: immunoSEQ multiplex PCR; TCRdb's copy keeps in-frame clones and lacks some. The sample includes fewer than 90,000 clones, around 77% of them seen just once. The sample consisted of PBMCs. These TCRs come from a man aged 30 to 45 in good health and CMV-seronegative.

The V call is TRBV28, the J call TRBJ1-4, with D perhaps matching TRBD1 (6 bases). The CDR3 length is 14 residues. Trimming cost V 3 bases and J 7 bases, with 12 bases left between them. CDR1 and CDR2 from the germline V gene are MDHEN and SYDVKM. CDR3 bases: TGTGCCAGCAGTTTTGATCTCAGGGGTGAAAAACTGTTTTTT. As protein: CASSFDLRGEKLFF.

This chain joins TRBV4-3 and TRBJ2-2; D remains ambiguous. V lost 0 bases and J lost 4, with 9 bases in between. From germline, CDR1 is LGHNA and CDR2 YSLEER. This CDR3 comprises 15 residues. The CDR3, as DNA: TGCGCCAGCAGCCAAGATTACCCAGGCACCGGGGAGCTGTTTTTT. Translation: CASSQDYPGTGELFF.

V usage is TRBV25-1 and J usage is TRBJ2-6; D gene unclear. CDR1 and CDR2 from the germline V gene are MGHDK and SYGVNS. The V end was cut by 5 bases, the J end by 1 base, with 3 bases between. This CDR3 contains 13 residues. CDR3 nucleotide sequence: TGTGCCAGCAGTCCTTCTGGGGCCAACGTCCTGACTTTC. Amino acids: CASSPSGANVLTF. The variable domain in full, completed from reference TRBV25-1 and TRBJ2-6, reads EADIYQTPRYLVIGTGKKITLECSQTMGHDKMYWYQQDPGMELHLIHYSYGVNSTEKGDLSSESTVSRIRTEHFPLTLESARPSHTSQYLCASSPSGANVLTFGAGSRLTVL.

The J gene is TRBJ2-1, the V gene TRBV6-5, with 9 bases fitting TRBD2. Germline loops: CDR1 MNHEY, CDR2 SVGAGI. Trimming removed 2 bases from V and 10 bases from J; junction bases left unmatched: 6. CDR3 length: 14 residues. The CDR3 region is CASSYGGRAWEQFF. Here the CDR3 DNA reads TGTGCCAGCAGTTACGGCGGGAGGGCTTGGGAGCAGTTCTTC.

The chain couples TRBV19 to TRBJ1-1; a weak D match, TRBD1 (5 bases). The length of the CDR3 is 12 residues. Germline V gene data show CDR1 as LNHDA and CDR2 as SQIVND (reference sequence). The germline V and J ends were trimmed by 7 bases and 1 base, with 7 bases remaining between them. CDR3 residues: CASNTGNTEAFF. Written as DNA, the CDR3 is TGTGCCAGTAATACAGGGAACACTGAAGCTTTCTTT.

V usage is TRBV6-1 and J usage is TRBJ2-7; 8 bases match TRBD1. Per the germline V gene, CDR1 is MNHNS and CDR2 is SASEGT. This CDR3 spans 14 amino acids. V trimming: 4 bases; J trimming: 3 bases; junction bases outside the gene matches: 5. CDR3 in amino acids: CASSGTGGNYEQYF. The CDR3 DNA reads TGTGCCAGCAGTGGTACAGGGGGGAACTACGAGCAGTACTTC.

V gene TRBV21-1 combines with J gene TRBJ1-1; TRBD1 is the table's D call, not checked against the DNA. TRBV21-1 is designated a pseudogene. The length of the CDR3 is 17 residues. The chain's CDR3 is CASSKDRGCAGDTEAFF. CDR3 sequence (DNA): TGTGCCAGCAGCAAGGACAGGGGTTGTGCGGGGGACACTGAAGCTTTCTTT.

The genes are TRBV19 and TRBJ1-5; 10 bases align to TRBD1. Unmatched junction bases numbered 8, after V lost 5 bases and J lost 7 bases. The germline CDR1 and CDR2 sequences are LNHDA and SQIVND (reference sequence). The length of the CDR3 is 15 residues. CDR3 sequence reads: CASSSDRGPHQPQHF. The CDR3 nucleotides read TGTGCCAGTAGTTCCGACAGGGGGCCTCACCAGCCCCAGCATTTT.

The chain carries TRBV5-1 and TRBJ1-5, with D unresolved. The CDR3 length is 15 residues. Germline loops: CDR1 SGHRS, CDR2 YFSETQ. Trimming shortened V by 5 bases and J by 5 bases, and 17 bases separated the two germline ends. CDR3 protein: CASSYRPGKDQPQHF. In DNA form, the CDR3 reads TGCGCCAGCAGTTACCGACCGGGTAAGGATCAGCCCCAGCATTTT.

This clone came up a few times. The gene calls are TRBV7-8 and TRBJ2-5; TRBD2 matches 7 bases. From germline, CDR1 is SGHVS and CDR2 FQNEAQ. Unmatched junction bases numbered 9, after V lost 1 base and J lost 4 bases. The CDR3 is made up of 16 amino acids. This chain's CDR3 is CASSLGGLLASETQYF. Here the CDR3 DNA reads TGTGCCAGCAGCTTAGGCGGCCTACTAGCGTCAGAGACCCAGTACTTC.